This T cell receptor beta chain was recovered during a study of OX40 agonist ivuxolimab in advanced cancers. Study information: Six ivuxolimab dose levels, 0.01 to 10 mg/kg, were given intravenously every 2 weeks.

CDR3 length equals 14 residues. Trimming shortened V by 0 bases and J by 3 bases, and 9 bases separated the two germline ends. The germline V gene encodes CDR1 SGHNT and CDR2 YYREEE (reference sequence). Sequencing used immunoSEQ multiplex PCR; TCRdb keeps in-frame clones, though not all of them. The sample lists under 40,000 clones; 75% to 95% were seen once. The material sequenced was CD4+ or CD8+ T cells sorted from blood, taken in a trial of the OX40 agonist ivuxolimab. The TCR was taken from an adult with an advanced solid tumor such as melanoma, head and neck, liver or kidney cancer. This chain joins TRBV5-4 and TRBJ1-2; no clear D gene. The CDR3 protein is CASSLEGSDYGYTF. The CDR3, as DNA: TGTGCCAGCAGCTTGGAGGGATCGGACTATGGCTACACCTTC.